The 12 T cell receptor gamma chains below all came from one sample that was sequenced in a study of gamma-delta T cells after stem cell transplantation. TCRdb fed the RT-PCR reads to CATT. This table holds about 3,000 gamma-chain clones, roughly a sixth found once. The material sequenced was gamma-delta T cells. The receptors were sampled from a human donor. It is not recorded whose cells these are; they may come from a transplant donor.

Points on this clone: The same CDR3 also results from other DNA sequences found in this sample. The chain joins TRGV4 to TRGJ1 or TRGJ2. J lost 6 bases, V lost 0 bases, and 2 bases had no gene match. Germline values: CDR1 EGSTGY, CDR2 YDSYTSSV. The CDR3 is 12 residues long. The CDR3 nucleotides read TGTGCCACCTGGGATGGGATTTATAAGAAACTCTTT. Protein product: CATWDGIYKKLF.

This clone occurred a few times. Within the sample, other DNA sequences also encode this same CDR3. The chain combines TRGV4 with TRGJ1 or TRGJ2. The germline V gene encodes CDR1 EGSTGY and CDR2 YDSYTSSV. The CDR3 is made up of 12 amino acids. V shed 4 bases and J 3 bases; nucleotides not matched to a gene: 3. The CDR3 loop is CATWDVYYKKLF. CDR3 DNA: TGTGCCACCTGGGACGTTTATTATAAGAAACTCTTT.

A remark on this clone: This may arise from a read error, as a much more abundant clone is one base away. The rearrangement uses TRGV2 and TRGJ1 or TRGJ2. The CDR3 is 13 amino acids. Germline V gene data show CDR1 as EGSNGY and CDR2 as YDSYNSKV. V shed 0 bases and J 7 bases; nucleotides not matched to a gene: 6. CDR3 residues: CATWDGRRYKKLF. Here the CDR3 DNA reads TGTGCCACCTGGGACGGGCGGCGGTATAAGAAACTCTTT.

V and J are TRGV5 and TRGJ1 or TRGJ2. Trimming at V came to 3 bases and at J to 8 bases, leaving 4 bases not matched to a gene. Germline loops: CDR1 VINAFY, CDR2 YDVSNSKD. This CDR3 region has 11 residues. The CDR3 spells CATWDDDKKLF. Here the CDR3 DNA reads TGTGCCACCTGGGACGATGATAAGAAACTCTTT.

J is TRGJ1 or TRGJ2 and V is TRGV4. The CDR3 totals 9 residues. In germline, CDR1 is EGSTGY, CDR2 YDSYTSSV. Unmatched junction bases numbered 2, after V lost 5 bases and J lost 10 bases. CDR3 sequence: CATWVKKLF. The CDR3 DNA follows: TGTGCCACCTGGGTAAAGAAACTCTTT.

The rearrangement joins TRGV9 to TRGJP1. V lost 3 bases to trimming and J lost 0 bases; unmatched junction nucleotides: 4. The CDR3 covers 15 residues. CDR1 GITISATS and CDR2 ISYDGTV come from the germline V gene (reference sequence). The CDR3 here is CALWEHYTTGWFKIF. For the CDR3, the DNA is TGTGCCTTGTGGGAGCATTATACCACTGGTTGGTTCAAGATATTT.

In its sample, this clone was seen a few times. The J gene is TRGJ1 or TRGJ2, the V gene TRGV4. Germline trimming cut 1 base from V and 0 bases from J; bases unmatched to any gene: 6. Germline V gene sequence: CDR1 EGSTGY, CDR2 YDSYTSSV. The CDR3 contains 15 residues. The CDR3 spells CATWDGTPNYYKKLF. The CDR3 DNA sequence: TGTGCCACCTGGGATGGCACACCGAATTATTATAAGAAACTCTTT.

This clone was found a few times. Other DNA sequences in this sample translate to the same CDR3. The V call is TRGV2, the J call TRGJ1 or TRGJ2. CDR1 and CDR2 (germline): EGSNGY, YDSYNSKV. J gave up 7 bases and V 0 bases, and 3 bases lay outside the gene matches. This CDR3 is 12 amino acids long. CDR3 sequence reads: CATWDGPYKKLF. CDR3 in DNA: TGTGCCACCTGGGACGGGCCGTATAAGAAACTCTTT.

About this clone: This CDR3 is also generated by other DNA sequences in the sample. The CDR3 loop reads CATWDGYKKLF. The CDR3 nucleotides are TGTGCCACCTGGGACGGTTACAAGAAACTCTTT. The chain employs TRGV2 and TRGJ1 or TRGJ2. V shed 1 base and J 10 bases; nucleotides not matched to a gene: 4. The CDR3 totals 11 residues. Germline CDR1 is EGSNGY and CDR2 is YDSYNSKV.

This clone occurred once. This may be a read error: a much more frequent sequence differs by one nucleotide. The rearrangement links TRGV9 to TRGJ1 or TRGJ2. This CDR3 has 12 residues. Looked up from germline, CDR1 is GITISATS and CDR2 is ISYDGTV (reference sequence). CDR3 DNA: TGTGCCTTGTGGGAGGCTTATTATAAGCAACTCTTT. This translates into CALWEAYYKQLF.

The chain joins TRGV9 to TRGJ1 or TRGJ2. Germline V gives CDR1 GITISATS, CDR2 ISYDGTV (reference sequence). V gave up 1 base and J gave up 2 bases; unmatched junction bases: 5. This CDR3 has 14 amino acids. In DNA form, the CDR3 reads TGTGCCTTGTGGGAGGTACCCGATTATTATAAGAAACTCTTT. Its protein product is CALWEVPDYYKKLF.

This chain links TRGV3 with TRGJ1 or TRGJ2. Losses at the gene ends were 0 bases for V and 10 bases for J; bases not matched to a gene: 3. The germline V gene has CDR1 VTNTFY and CDR2 YDVSTARD (reference sequence). The CDR3 spans 11 residues. The CDR3 sequence is CATWDRPKKLF. For the CDR3, the DNA is TGTGCCACCTGGGACAGGCCGAAGAAACTCTTT.